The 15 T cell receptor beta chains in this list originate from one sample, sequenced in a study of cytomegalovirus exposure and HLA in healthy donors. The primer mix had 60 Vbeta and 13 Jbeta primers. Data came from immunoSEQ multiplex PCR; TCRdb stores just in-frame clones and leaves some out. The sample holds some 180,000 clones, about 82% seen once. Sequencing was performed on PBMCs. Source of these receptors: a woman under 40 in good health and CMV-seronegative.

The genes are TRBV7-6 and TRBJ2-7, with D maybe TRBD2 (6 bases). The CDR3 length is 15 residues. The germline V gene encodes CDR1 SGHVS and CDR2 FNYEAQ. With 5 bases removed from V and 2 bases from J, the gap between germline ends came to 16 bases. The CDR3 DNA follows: TGTGCCAGCAGCCCTGGCGGGGTTCCCCCCTACGAGCAGTACTTC. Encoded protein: CASSPGGVPPYEQYF. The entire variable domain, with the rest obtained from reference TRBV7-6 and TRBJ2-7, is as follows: GAGVSQSPRYKVTKRGQDVALRCDPISGHVSLYWYRQALGQGPEFLTYFNYEAQQDKSGLPNDRFSAERPEGSISTLTIQRTEQRDSAMYRCASSPGGVPPYEQYFGPGTRLTVT.

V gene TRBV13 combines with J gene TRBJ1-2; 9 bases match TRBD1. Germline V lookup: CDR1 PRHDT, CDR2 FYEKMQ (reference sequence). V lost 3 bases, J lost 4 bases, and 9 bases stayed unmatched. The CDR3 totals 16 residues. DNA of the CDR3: TGTGCCAGCAGCTTCACCGGGACAGGGACTCTCTATGGCTACACCTTC. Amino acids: CASSFTGTGTLYGYTF. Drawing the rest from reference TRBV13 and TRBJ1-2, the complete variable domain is AAGVIQSPRHLIKEKRETATLKCYPIPRHDTVYWYQQGPGQDPQFLISFYEKMQSDKGSIPDRFSAQQFSDYHSELNMSSLELGDSALYFCASSFTGTGTLYGYTFGSGTRLTVV.

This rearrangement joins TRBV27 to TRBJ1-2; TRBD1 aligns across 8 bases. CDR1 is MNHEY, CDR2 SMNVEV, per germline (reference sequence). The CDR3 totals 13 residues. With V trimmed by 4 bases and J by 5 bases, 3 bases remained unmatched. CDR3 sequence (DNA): TGTGCCAGCAGTTGGACAGGGCAGTATGGCTACACCTTC. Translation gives CASSWTGQYGYTF.

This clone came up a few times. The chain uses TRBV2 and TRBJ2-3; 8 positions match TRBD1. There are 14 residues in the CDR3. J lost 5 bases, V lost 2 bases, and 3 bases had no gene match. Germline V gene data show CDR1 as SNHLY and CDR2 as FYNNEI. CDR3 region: CASSENRGRDTQYF. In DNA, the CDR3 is TGTGCCAGCAGTGAAAACAGGGGGAGAGATACGCAGTATTTT.

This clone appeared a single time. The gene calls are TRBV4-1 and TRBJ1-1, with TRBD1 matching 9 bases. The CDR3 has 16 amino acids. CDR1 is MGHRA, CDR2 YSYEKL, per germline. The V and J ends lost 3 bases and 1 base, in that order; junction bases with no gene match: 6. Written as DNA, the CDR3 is TGCGCCAGCAGCCAGATTCCGGGACAGGGGAACACTGAAGCTTTCTTT. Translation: CASSQIPGQGNTEAFF.

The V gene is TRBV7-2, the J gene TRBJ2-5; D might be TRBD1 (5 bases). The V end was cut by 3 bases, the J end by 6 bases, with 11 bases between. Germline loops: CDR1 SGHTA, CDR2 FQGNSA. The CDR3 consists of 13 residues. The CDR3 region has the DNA TGTGCCAGCAGCTTCTCGCAGGGCAAGACCCAGTACTTC. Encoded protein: CASSFSQGKTQYF.

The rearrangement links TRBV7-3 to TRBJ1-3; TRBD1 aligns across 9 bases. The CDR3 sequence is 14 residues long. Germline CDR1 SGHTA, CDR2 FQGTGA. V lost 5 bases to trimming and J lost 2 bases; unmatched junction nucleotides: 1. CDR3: CASSGDRAGNTIYF. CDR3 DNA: TGTGCCAGCAGCGGGGACAGGGCTGGAAACACCATATATTTT.

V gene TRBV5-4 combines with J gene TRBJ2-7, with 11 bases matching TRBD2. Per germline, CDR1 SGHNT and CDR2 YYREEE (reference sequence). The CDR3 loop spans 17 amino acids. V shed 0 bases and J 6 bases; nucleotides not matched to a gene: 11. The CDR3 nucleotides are TGTGCCAGCAGCTTGGTTCCAATAGCGGGGGGGCGGCTCGAGCAGTACTTC. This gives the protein CASSLVPIAGGRLEQYF.

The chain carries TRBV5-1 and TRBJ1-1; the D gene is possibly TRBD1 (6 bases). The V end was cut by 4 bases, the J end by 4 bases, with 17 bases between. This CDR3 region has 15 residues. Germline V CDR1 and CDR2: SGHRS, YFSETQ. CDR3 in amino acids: CASSPGTQLFTEAFF. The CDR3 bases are TGCGCCAGCAGCCCGGGGACACAATTATTCACTGAAGCTTTCTTT.

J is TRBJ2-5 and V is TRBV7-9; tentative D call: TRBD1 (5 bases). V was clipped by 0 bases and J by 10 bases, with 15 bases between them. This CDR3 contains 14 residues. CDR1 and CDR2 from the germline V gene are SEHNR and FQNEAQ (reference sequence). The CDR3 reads CASSLALGLDSQYF. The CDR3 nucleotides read TGTGCCAGCAGCTTAGCGTTGGGGCTGGATAGCCAGTACTTC.

The CDR3 DNA reads as TGTGCCGTTAAAACCGGAGGGGGCGATTCACCCCTCCACTTT. This translates into CAVKTGGGDSPLHF. The chain employs TRBV6-4 and TRBJ1-6; TRBD1 matches 7 bases. The CDR3 is 14 amino acids. Germline V lookup: CDR1 MRHNA, CDR2 SNTAGT. V was clipped by 11 bases and J by 8 bases; unmatched bases: 12.

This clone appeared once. The chain's CDR3 is CASSWTGGGTEAFF. Here the CDR3 DNA reads TGTGCCAGCAGCTGGACAGGGGGGGGCACTGAAGCTTTCTTT. The gene calls are TRBV7-2 and TRBJ1-1, with TRBD1 matching over 10 bases. Trimming at V came to 4 bases and at J to 4 bases, leaving 3 bases not matched to a gene. The CDR3 has 14 amino acids. In germline, CDR1 is SGHTA, CDR2 FQGNSA.

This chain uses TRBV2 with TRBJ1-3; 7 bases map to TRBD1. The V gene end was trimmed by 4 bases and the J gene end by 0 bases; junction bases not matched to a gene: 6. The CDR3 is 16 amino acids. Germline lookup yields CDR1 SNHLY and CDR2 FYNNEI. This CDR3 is CASSVEGTVSGNTIYF. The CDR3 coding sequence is TGTGCCAGCAGTGTTGAGGGGACAGTCTCTGGAAACACCATATATTTT.

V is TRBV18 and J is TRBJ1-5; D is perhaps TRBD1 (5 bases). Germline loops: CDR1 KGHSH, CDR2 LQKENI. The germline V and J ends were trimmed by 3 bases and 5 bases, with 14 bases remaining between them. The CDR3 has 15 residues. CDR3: CASSPNGGGDQPQHF. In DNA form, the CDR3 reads TGTGCCAGCTCACCGAACGGCGGGGGAGATCAGCCCCAGCATTTT.

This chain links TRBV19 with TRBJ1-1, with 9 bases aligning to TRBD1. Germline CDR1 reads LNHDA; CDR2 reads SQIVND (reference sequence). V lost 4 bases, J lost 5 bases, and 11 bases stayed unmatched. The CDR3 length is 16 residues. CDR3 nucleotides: TGTGCCAGTAGTACCTCACGGGGACAGGGCAGAACTGAAGCTTTCTTT. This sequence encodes CASSTSRGQGRTEAFF. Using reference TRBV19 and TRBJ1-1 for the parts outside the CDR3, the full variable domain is DGGITQSPKYLFRKEGQNVTLSCEQNLNHDAMYWYRQDPGQGLRLIYYSQIVNDFQKGDIAEGYSVSREKKESFPLTVTSAQKNPTAFYLCASSTSRGQGRTEAFFGQGTRLTVV.